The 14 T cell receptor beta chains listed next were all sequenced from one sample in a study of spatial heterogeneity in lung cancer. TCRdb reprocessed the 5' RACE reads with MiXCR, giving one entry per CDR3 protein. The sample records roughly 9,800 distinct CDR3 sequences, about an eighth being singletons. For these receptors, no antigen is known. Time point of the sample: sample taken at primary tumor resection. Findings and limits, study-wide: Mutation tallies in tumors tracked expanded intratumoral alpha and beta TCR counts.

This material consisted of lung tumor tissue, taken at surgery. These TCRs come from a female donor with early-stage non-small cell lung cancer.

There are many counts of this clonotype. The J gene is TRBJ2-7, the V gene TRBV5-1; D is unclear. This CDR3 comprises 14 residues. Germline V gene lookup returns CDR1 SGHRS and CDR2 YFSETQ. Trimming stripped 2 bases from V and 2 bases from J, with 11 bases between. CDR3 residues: CASSFPDVTYEQYF. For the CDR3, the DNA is TGCGCCAGCAGCTTCCCGGACGTCACCTACGAGCAGTACTTC.

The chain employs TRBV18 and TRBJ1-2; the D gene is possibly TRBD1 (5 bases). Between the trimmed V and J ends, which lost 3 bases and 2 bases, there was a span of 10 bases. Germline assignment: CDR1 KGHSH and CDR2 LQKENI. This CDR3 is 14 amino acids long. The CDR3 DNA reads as TGTGCCAGCTCACCTGTGGGACGGAACTATGGCTACACCTTC. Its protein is CASSPVGRNYGYTF.

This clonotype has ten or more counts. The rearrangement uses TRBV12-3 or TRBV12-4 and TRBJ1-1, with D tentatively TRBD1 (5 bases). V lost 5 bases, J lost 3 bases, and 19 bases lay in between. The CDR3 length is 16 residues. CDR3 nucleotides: TGTGCCAGCAGTCTCTTTGGGTCAGGGATCGACACTGAAGCTTTCTTT. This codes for CASSLFGSGIDTEAFF.

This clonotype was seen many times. CDR3 nucleotide sequence: TGTGCCAGCAGTTCTCCCCCGGGGGGGGGAAGGGGATACGAGCAGTACTTC. It yields the protein CASSSPPGGGRGYEQYF. V usage is TRBV28 and J usage is TRBJ2-7; TRBD2 matches 8 bases. The CDR3 contains 17 residues. CDR1 is MDHEN and CDR2 is SYDVKM in the germline V gene. Trimming took 4 bases from V and 4 from J; bases not matched to a gene: 15.

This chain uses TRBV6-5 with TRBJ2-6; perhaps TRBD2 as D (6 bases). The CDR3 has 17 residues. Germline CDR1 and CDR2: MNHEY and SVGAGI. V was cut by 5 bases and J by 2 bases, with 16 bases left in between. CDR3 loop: CASSAGLTYTGANVLTF. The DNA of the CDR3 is TGTGCCAGCAGTGCAGGACTAACATATACTGGGGCCAACGTCCTGACTTTC.

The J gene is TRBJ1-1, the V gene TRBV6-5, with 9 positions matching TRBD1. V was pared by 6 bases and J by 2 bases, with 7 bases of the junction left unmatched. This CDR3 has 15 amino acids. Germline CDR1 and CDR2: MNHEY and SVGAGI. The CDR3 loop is CASRIQGARNTEAFF. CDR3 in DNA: TGTGCCAGCAGGATACAGGGGGCCAGAAACACTGAAGCTTTCTTT.

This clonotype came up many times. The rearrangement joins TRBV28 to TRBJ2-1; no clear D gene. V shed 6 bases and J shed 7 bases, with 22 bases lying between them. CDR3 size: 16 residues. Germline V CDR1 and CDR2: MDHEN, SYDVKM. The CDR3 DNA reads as TGTGCCAGCAGGGCCCAGGTTGGTTTCGTCCTAAATGAGCAGTTCTTC. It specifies CASRAQVGFVLNEQFF.

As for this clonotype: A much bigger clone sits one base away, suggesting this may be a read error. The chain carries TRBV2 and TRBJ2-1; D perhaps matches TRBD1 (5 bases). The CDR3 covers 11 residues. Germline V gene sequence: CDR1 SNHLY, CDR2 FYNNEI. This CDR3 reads CVTTTDNEQFF. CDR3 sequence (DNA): TGTGTCACGACGACAGACAATGAGCAGTTCTTC.

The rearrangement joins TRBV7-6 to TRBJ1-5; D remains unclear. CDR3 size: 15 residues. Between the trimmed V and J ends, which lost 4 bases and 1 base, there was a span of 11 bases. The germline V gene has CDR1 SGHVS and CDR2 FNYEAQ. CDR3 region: CASSSEGLSNQPQHF. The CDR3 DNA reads TGTGCCAGCAGCTCGGAGGGCCTCAGCAATCAGCCCCAGCATTTT.

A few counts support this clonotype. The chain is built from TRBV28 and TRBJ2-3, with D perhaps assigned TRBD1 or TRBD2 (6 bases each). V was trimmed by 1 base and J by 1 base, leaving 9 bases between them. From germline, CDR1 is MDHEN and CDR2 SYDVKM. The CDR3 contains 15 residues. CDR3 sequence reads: CASSLSGAGTDTQYF. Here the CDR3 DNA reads TGTGCCAGCAGTTTATCGGGGGCCGGCACAGATACGCAGTATTTT.

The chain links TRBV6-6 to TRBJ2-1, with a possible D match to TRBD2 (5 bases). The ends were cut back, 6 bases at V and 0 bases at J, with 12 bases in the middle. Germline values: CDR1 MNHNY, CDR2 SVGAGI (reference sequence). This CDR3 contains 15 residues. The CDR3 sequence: CASRAPSPSYNEQFF. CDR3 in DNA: TGTGCCAGCAGAGCTCCTAGCCCCTCCTACAATGAGCAGTTCTTC.

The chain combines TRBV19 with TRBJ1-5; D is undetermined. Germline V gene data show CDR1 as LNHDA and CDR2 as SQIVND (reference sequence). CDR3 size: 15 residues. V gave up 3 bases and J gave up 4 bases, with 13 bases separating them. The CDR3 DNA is TGTGCCAGTAGTATGATTAGGGTTTTGAATCAGCCCCAGCATTTT. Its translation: CASSMIRVLNQPQHF.

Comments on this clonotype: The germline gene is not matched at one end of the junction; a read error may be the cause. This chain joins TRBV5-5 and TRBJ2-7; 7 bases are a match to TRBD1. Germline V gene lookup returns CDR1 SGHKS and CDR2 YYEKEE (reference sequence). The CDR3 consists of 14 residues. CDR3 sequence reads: CASSRGQVSDEQYF. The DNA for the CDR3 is TGTGCCAGCAGCCGCGGACAGGTCTCCGACGAGCAGTACTTC.

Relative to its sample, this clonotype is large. The CDR3 nucleotides read TGTGCCAGCAGCTTCGAGGGATCTCCCAATCAGCCCCAGCATTTT. Amino acids: CASSFEGSPNQPQHF. The rearrangement joins TRBV11-2 to TRBJ1-5; D remains unclear. Germline V CDR1 and CDR2: SGHAT, FQNNGV. The ends were cut back, 3 bases at V and 3 bases at J, with 12 bases in the middle. CDR3 size: 15 residues.